The 12 T cell receptor beta chains in this list originate from one sample, sequenced in a study of T-cell reconstitution after alpha-beta-depleted transplantation in children. The TCRbeta library was prepared with unique molecular identifiers. TCRdb reprocessed the PCR reads with MiXCR, giving one entry per CDR3 protein. The sample holds around 240,000 distinct CDR3 sequences, 7.5% to 9.5% seen once. The source material was PBMCs, mostly from graft donor cells, sampled 180 days after TCRalphabeta/CD19-depleted stem cell transplant. Source of these receptors: a male patient younger than 18 who had a stem cell transplant for acute lymphoblastic leukemia, so the T cells may come from the graft donor.

This clonotype was recorded at least ten times. The chain carries TRBV5-1 and TRBJ2-2; unclear D gene. CDR3 length: 14 residues. CDR1 and CDR2 (germline): SGHRS, YFSETQ. The V and J ends lost 0 bases and 2 bases respectively, with 5 bases between them. As DNA, the CDR3 is TGCGCCAGCAGCTTGGCCCGAAACACCGGGGAGCTGTTTTTT. The encoded protein is CASSLARNTGELFF.

This clonotype was recorded many times. The chain carries TRBV29-1 and TRBJ2-5; 9 positions agree with TRBD1. The CDR3 loop spans 16 amino acids. Germline CDR1 reads SQVTM; CDR2 reads ANQGSEA. J was trimmed by 0 bases and V by 2 bases; bases with no gene match: 7. CDR3 in amino acids: CSVELDRGLYQETQYF. Here the CDR3 DNA reads TGCAGCGTTGAACTTGACAGGGGGTTGTACCAAGAGACCCAGTACTTC. Combining the CDR3 with reference TRBV29-1 and TRBJ2-5 gives the whole variable domain SAVISQKPSRDICQRGTSLTIQCQVDSQVTMMFWYRQQPGQSLTLIATANQGSEATYESGFVIDKFPISRPNLTFSTLTVSNMSPEDSSIYLCSVELDRGLYQETQYFGPGTRLLVL.

As to this clonotype: A read error may produce the germline difference seen at one junction end. The gene calls are TRBV4-1 and TRBJ2-7; 8 bases map to TRBD2. The CDR3 covers 16 residues. The germline V gene has CDR1 MGHRA and CDR2 YSYEKL. The CDR3 reads CASSLGGGQKPYEQHF. The CDR3 DNA is TGCGCCAGCAGTCTCGGGGGGGGGCAGAAACCTTACGAGCAGCACTTC.

In this sample, this clonotype turned up many times. The chain is built from TRBV10-3 and TRBJ1-5, with D perhaps TRBD1 (6 bases). Trimming stripped 8 bases from V and 3 bases from J, with 20 bases between. The germline V gene encodes CDR1 ENHRY and CDR2 SYGVKD. The CDR3 is 16 residues long. CDR3 amino acids: CAIVMWGPPFNQPQHF. The CDR3 DNA follows: TGTGCCATCGTTATGTGGGGGCCACCCTTCAATCAGCCCCAGCATTTT.

Ten or more counts support this clonotype. The chain couples TRBV20-1 to TRBJ2-1; tentative D call: TRBD2 (6 bases). The CDR3 contains 15 residues. V dropped 2 bases and J dropped 7 bases, with 18 bases sitting between them. Per the germline V gene, CDR1 is DFQATT and CDR2 is SNEGSKA (reference sequence). The CDR3 DNA reads as TGCAGTGCTAGAAAGAGCGGGCGGGATAAAAATGAGCAGTTCTTC. It yields the protein CSARKSGRDKNEQFF.

The table lists this clonotype with many counts. The chain uses TRBV18 and TRBJ1-2; D perhaps matches TRBD1 (5 bases). Germline CDR1 reads KGHSH; CDR2 reads LQKENI. This CDR3 is 14 amino acids long. Trimming cost V 3 bases and J 7 bases, with 15 bases left between them. The DNA for the CDR3 is TGTGCCAGCTCACCCCCAGGACACTGGGGTGGCTACACCTTC. This codes for CASSPPGHWGGYTF. The complete variable domain, with remaining parts taken from reference TRBV18 and TRBJ1-2, reads NAGVMQNPRHLVRRRGQEARLRCSPMKGHSHVYWYRQLPEEGLKFMVYLQKENIIDESGMPKERFSAEFPKEGPSILRIQQVVRGDSAAYFCASSPPGHWGGYTFGSGTRLTVV.

This clonotype was counted ten times or more. V usage is TRBV12-3 or TRBV12-4 and J usage is TRBJ2-7, with 9 bases matching TRBD1. CDR3 size: 15 residues. The V gene end was trimmed by 6 bases and the J gene end by 6 bases; junction bases not matched to a gene: 12. This chain's CDR3 is CASRVATGGAGEQYF. DNA of the CDR3: TGTGCCAGCAGGGTTGCCACAGGGGGCGCGGGCGAGCAGTACTTC.

This clonotype was observed many times. J is TRBJ2-1 and V is TRBV6-1; 11 bases are shared with TRBD2. V shed 7 bases, J shed 4 bases, and the junction held 6 bases outside the gene matches. The CDR3 has 15 residues. Germline V gene data show CDR1 as MNHNS and CDR2 as SASEGT. The CDR3 coding sequence is TGTGCCAGCAAGGCCTTAGCGGGAGGGTACAATGAGCAGTTCTTC. Residues: CASKALAGGYNEQFF.

Details on this clonotype: This may be a read error, as it is one base from a much larger clone. This chain links TRBV9 with TRBJ2-3; 9 positions match TRBD1. Per the germline V gene, CDR1 is SGDLS and CDR2 is YYNGEE. V lost 6 bases to trimming and J lost 4 bases; unmatched junction nucleotides: 9. The CDR3 sequence is 15 residues long. The CDR3 protein is CASTFGDRVSDTQYF. As DNA, the CDR3 is TGTGCCAGCACCTTCGGGGACAGGGTCTCAGATACGCAGTATTTT.

With regard to this clonotype: This may arise from a read error, as a much more abundant clone is one base away. This chain connects TRBV13 to TRBJ2-2; 10 bases fit TRBD2. Germline V lookup: CDR1 PRHDT, CDR2 FYEKMQ (reference sequence). CDR3 size: 15 residues. CDR3 DNA sequence: TGTGCCAGCAGTTCTAGCGGGGGCCGGGGCGGGGAGCCGTTTTTT. It encodes CASSSSGGRGGEPFF.

This clonotype was seen at least ten times. The CDR3 region has the DNA TGCAGCGGACTAGTTGGGCTATCCTACAATGAGCAGTTCTTC. This codes for CSGLVGLSYNEQFF. The chain has TRBV29-1 and TRBJ2-1, with TRBD2 as a possible D gene (6 bases). The CDR3 has 14 amino acids. V was cut by 7 bases and J by 1 base, with 14 bases left in between. CDR1 is SQVTM and CDR2 is ANQGSEA in the germline V gene.

This clonotype was recorded at least ten times. This chain uses TRBV6-5 with TRBJ2-7, with 15 bases identical to TRBD2. Germline assignment: CDR1 MNHEY and CDR2 SVGAGI. V shed 0 bases and J 8 bases; nucleotides not matched to a gene: 11. This CDR3 has 18 amino acids. CDR3 in DNA: TGTGCCAGCAGTTACTCGGGGGGACTAGCGGGAGGAGATGGGAAGCAGTACTTC. As protein: CASSYSGGLAGGDGKQYF.